These 27 T cell receptor beta chains were sequenced from one sample in a study of T cells in Graves' hyperthyroidism and ophthalmopathy. Using RNA transcripts as the source, TCR beta CDR3 regions were amplified. The TCR CDR3 was amplified in a first-round RT-PCR using the HTBI primer set. TCRdb independently ran MiXCR on the multiplex PCR reads; one entry per CDR3 protein. The sample shows about 640,000 distinct CDR3 sequences, around 21% of them seen only once. The specimen was blood. The receptors were sampled from a man aged 25-45 years with Graves' ophthalmopathy.

This clonotype appeared many times. CDR3 DNA: TGTGCCAGCAGGGGATTTCGAACGGGAGCCCCCAGCACAGATACGCAGTATTTT. It is translated as CASRGFRTGAPSTDTQYF. This chain connects TRBV7-9 to TRBJ2-3; tentative D call: TRBD2 (6 bases). The germline CDR1 and CDR2 sequences are SEHNR and FQNEAQ (reference sequence). There are 18 residues in the CDR3. Deletions cut 6 bases from V and 0 bases from J, with 22 bases between.

As to this clonotype: The germline gene is not matched at one end of the junction; a read error may be the cause. V gene TRBV6-1 combines with J gene TRBJ2-3, with TRBD2 matching over 7 bases. There are 16 residues in the CDR3. Germline CDR1 MNHNS, CDR2 SASEGT. The CDR3 region is CASSSGTTSFTYTQYF. The CDR3 nucleotides are TGTGCCAGCAGCTCCGGGACTACTTCCTTCACATATACGCAGTATTTT.

This clonotype has only a few counts. V gene TRBV3-1 combines with J gene TRBJ2-7; the match to TRBD2 covers 7 bases. The CDR3 consists of 17 residues. Trimming removed 0 bases from V and 1 base from J; junction bases left unmatched: 9. From germline, CDR1 is LGHDT and CDR2 YNNKEL (reference sequence). This chain's CDR3 is CASSQDRASGRSYEQYF. CDR3 DNA: TGTGCCAGCAGCCAAGACAGGGCTAGCGGTAGATCCTACGAGCAGTACTTC.

This clonotype was seen more than once but under ten times. The gene calls are TRBV6-6 and TRBJ2-3; the D gene is possibly TRBD2 (5 bases). Trimming took 2 bases from V and 1 from J, leaving 10 bases between them. CDR1 and CDR2 from the germline V gene are MNHNY and SVGAGI (reference sequence). This CDR3 region has 15 residues. The CDR3 loop is CASSYQDSGTDTQYF. The CDR3 DNA is TGTGCCAGCAGTTACCAGGATAGCGGCACAGATACGCAGTATTTT.

The chain recombines TRBV19 with TRBJ2-3; 10 bases are shared with TRBD1. The CDR3 is 15 amino acids. V lost 6 bases, J lost 1 base, and 4 bases stayed unmatched. The germline CDR1 and CDR2 sequences are LNHDA and SQIVND (reference sequence). DNA for the CDR3: TGTGCCAGTAGGCGACAGGGGGCGGGCACAGATACGCAGTATTTT. Protein product: CASRRQGAGTDTQYF.

This clonotype showed up many times. The rearrangement uses TRBV12-3 or TRBV12-4 and TRBJ1-5; D perhaps matches TRBD1 (6 bases). Trimming removed 7 bases from V and 6 bases from J, with 10 bases in between. This CDR3 has 12 residues. In DNA form, the CDR3 reads TGTGCCAGCAACAGAGGGGGTCAGCCCCAGCATTTT. Translating gives CASNRGGQPQHF.

A few counts support this clonotype. The chain uses TRBV18 and TRBJ2-1, with 15 nucleotides matching TRBD2. V lost 0 bases to trimming and J lost 7 bases; unmatched junction nucleotides: 7. The CDR3 extends over 18 amino acids. Germline loops: CDR1 KGHSH, CDR2 LQKENI. This CDR3 is CASSPPRTSGRAGNEQFF. CDR3 DNA sequence: TGTGCCAGCTCACCACCGAGGACTAGCGGGAGGGCCGGGAATGAGCAGTTCTTC.

This clonotype was detected a few times. The genes are TRBV19 and TRBJ2-2; no firm D call. The V and J ends lost 6 bases and 1 base respectively, with 12 bases between them. Germline V gene lookup returns CDR1 LNHDA and CDR2 SQIVND (reference sequence). CDR3 size: 15 residues. CDR3 in amino acids: CASSDGRKNTGELFF. CDR3 DNA: TGTGCCAGTAGCGACGGGCGGAAGAACACCGGGGAGCTGTTTTTT.

Ten or more counts support this clonotype. The J gene is TRBJ2-7, the V gene TRBV28; D gene ambiguous. Germline V CDR1 and CDR2: MDHEN, SYDVKM. Trimming took off 8 bases at V and 0 bases at J, with 14 bases between the two ends. The CDR3 is 14 residues long. The CDR3 loop reads CASRRSLTSYEQYF. Written as DNA, the CDR3 is TGTGCCAGCCGCCGAAGCCTAACCTCCTACGAGCAGTACTTC.

This clonotype was seen more than once but under ten times. This chain connects TRBV27 to TRBJ1-5; weak D call: TRBD1 (5 bases). V lost 2 bases and J lost 6, with 11 bases in between. CDR1 and CDR2 (germline): MNHEY, SMNVEV (reference sequence). The CDR3 loop spans 14 amino acids. The CDR3 loop reads CASSLRGTTQPQHF. The DNA of the CDR3 is TGTGCCAGCAGTTTAAGAGGGACCACTCAGCCCCAGCATTTT.

As to this clonotype: A much larger clone differs from this one at a single base, so this may be a read error. The CDR3 DNA follows: TGTGCCAGCAGCTTAGGCAGGGTCGGCTACACCTTC. It specifies CASSLGRVGYTF. The genes are TRBV11-2 and TRBJ1-2; the D gene is possibly TRBD1 (5 bases). The V end was cut by 1 base, the J end by 8 bases, with 8 bases between. Germline V gene data show CDR1 as SGHAT and CDR2 as FQNNGV. CDR3 length equals 12 residues.

This clonotype was seen at least ten times. DNA for the CDR3: TGTGCCAGCAGCGTGCGGACATCGACGCAGGATGGCTACACCTTC. Protein: CASSVRTSTQDGYTF. The rearrangement uses TRBV12-3 or TRBV12-4 and TRBJ1-2; a weak D match, TRBD1 (5 bases). V lost 6 bases and J 6 bases, leaving 20 bases between the germline ends. The CDR3 sequence is 15 residues long.

This clonotype was observed a few times. The V call is TRBV5-1, the J call TRBJ1-4, with a possible D match to TRBD1 (5 bases). The germline V gene encodes CDR1 SGHRS and CDR2 YFSETQ. The CDR3 runs to 15 residues. The V and J ends lost 0 bases and 1 base respectively, with 7 bases between them. The CDR3 spells CASSLGDGTNEKLFF. The DNA of the CDR3 is TGCGCCAGCAGCTTGGGGGACGGAACTAATGAAAAACTGTTTTTT.

This clonotype was counted only a few times. The gene calls are TRBV6-2 or TRBV6-3 and TRBJ1-5; D remains ambiguous. The CDR3 has 13 amino acids. V was shortened by 4 bases and J by 6 bases, with 10 bases between the two germline ends. Germline CDR1 and CDR2: MNHEY and SVGEGT. Here the CDR3 reads CASSSLRVQPQHF. The CDR3 DNA reads TGTGCCAGCAGTTCCCTGAGGGTTCAGCCCCAGCATTTT.

This clonotype turned up a few times. The rearrangement uses TRBV4-1 and TRBJ2-3, with D unresolved. V was clipped by 5 bases and J by 1 base, with 10 bases between them. Looked up from germline, CDR1 is MGHRA and CDR2 is YSYEKL. The CDR3 is 14 residues long. Here the CDR3 DNA reads TGCGCCAGCAGCTCCCGTCTTGGCACAGATACGCAGTATTTT. This translates into CASSSRLGTDTQYF.

This clonotype was seen a handful of times. The chain combines TRBV7-2 with TRBJ2-3; 10 bases are shared with TRBD2. Per germline, CDR1 SGHTA and CDR2 FQGNSA. The V segment lost 6 bases and the J segment 4 bases; nucleotides outside the gene matches: 13. This CDR3 comprises 17 residues. The CDR3 DNA sequence: TGTGCCAGCAGTTCGCCTTACTCTAGCGGGAGCGCAGATACGCAGTATTTT. Its protein product is CASSSPYSSGSADTQYF.

The chain uses TRBV7-9 and TRBJ2-7; TRBD1 agrees at 8 bases. After removal of 8 bases from V and 3 bases from J, the junction contained 6 bases not matched to a gene. Germline CDR1 and CDR2: SEHNR and FQNEAQ (reference sequence). The CDR3 sequence is 13 residues long. The CDR3 DNA sequence: TGTGCCAGCGGCTCCGACAGGGGCTACGAGCAGTACTTC. Translated, it gives CASGSDRGYEQYF.

V gene TRBV9 combines with J gene TRBJ1-1; D call uncertain. Germline-derived CDR1 and CDR2 are SGDLS and YYNGEE. The CDR3 totals 13 residues. Trimming pared 4 bases from V and 5 bases from J, leaving 12 bases between. The CDR3 protein is CASSREVYTEAFF. CDR3 DNA sequence: TGTGCCAGCAGCCGGGAGGTGTATACTGAAGCTTTCTTT.

The chain combines TRBV24-1 with TRBJ2-4, with 11 bases aligning to TRBD1. Trimming at V came to 4 bases and at J to 5 bases, leaving 3 bases not matched to a gene. The CDR3 extends over 15 amino acids. The germline gives CDR1 KGHDR, CDR2 SFDVKD. DNA of the CDR3: TGTGCCACCAGTGACCCGGGACAGGGGGAAAACATTCAGTACTTC. Translating it yields CATSDPGQGENIQYF.

This clonotype was seen many times. J is TRBJ1-2 and V is TRBV28, with D possibly TRBD1 on 6 matching bases. The ends were cut back, 4 bases at V and 0 bases at J, with 24 bases in the middle. The CDR3 has 19 residues. Germline CDR1 reads MDHEN; CDR2 reads SYDVKM. CDR3 amino acids: CASSSKYRVAGSTNYGYTF. CDR3 coding DNA: TGTGCCAGCAGTTCAAAATACAGGGTGGCTGGCTCAACTAACTATGGCTACACCTTC.

The chain is built from TRBV3-2 and TRBJ1-3; the tabulated D call, TRBD1, remains unverified against the DNA. TRBV3-2 is a documented pseudogene. The CDR3 covers 16 residues. The CDR3 here is CASSPMGGPSGNTIYF. CDR3 nucleotide sequence: TGTGCCAGCAGCCCAATGGGGGGCCCCTCTGGAAACACCATATATTTT.

This clonotype was counted between two and nine times. This sequence joins TRBV20-1 and TRBJ2-3; TRBD2 matches 12 bases. The J segment lost 5 bases and the V segment lost 4 bases, leaving 4 bases of the junction unmatched. This CDR3 is built from 14 residues. Germline CDR1 and CDR2: DFQATT and SNEGSKA (reference sequence). The CDR3 DNA follows: TGCAGTGCTACGGGACTAGCGGGCCTAGATACGCAGTATTTT. This encodes CSATGLAGLDTQYF.

The rearrangement links TRBV7-2 to TRBJ2-5; D is undetermined. V lost 5 bases, J lost 5 bases, and 12 bases lay in between. Germline V gives CDR1 SGHTA, CDR2 FQGNSA. The CDR3 is made up of 13 amino acids. CDR3 in DNA: TGTGCCAGCAGCCCCCCCCCCCGGGAGACCCAGTACTTC. Amino acids: CASSPPPRETQYF.

There are many counts of this clonotype. V is TRBV12-3 or TRBV12-4 and J is TRBJ1-6, with 7 positions matching TRBD1. The CDR3 spans 15 residues. J lost 6 bases, V lost 1 base, and 3 bases had no gene match. This CDR3 is CASSLGQGGNSPLHF. DNA of the CDR3: TGTGCCAGCAGTTTAGGACAGGGCGGTAATTCACCCCTCCACTTT.

This clonotype came up many times. This sequence joins TRBV30 and TRBJ1-6; D remains unclear. V lost 0 bases and J 7 bases, leaving 10 bases between the germline ends. Germline values: CDR1 GTSNPN, CDR2 SVGIG (reference sequence). There are 14 residues in the CDR3. The CDR3 nucleotides read TGTGCCTGGAGTGTCGACTGGGGAAATTCACCCCTCCACTTT. Encoded protein: CAWSVDWGNSPLHF.

This clonotype was picked up a small number of times. The rearrangement uses TRBV24-1 and TRBJ2-3; 14 bases align to TRBD2. J lost 2 bases, V lost 7 bases, and 10 bases had no gene match. The CDR3 loop spans 18 amino acids. Germline-derived CDR1 and CDR2 are KGHDR and SFDVKD. The DNA for the CDR3 is TGTGCCACCAGCTTCCCGGGACTAGCGGGAGAGGACACAGATACGCAGTATTTT. Translating gives CATSFPGLAGEDTDTQYF.

This clonotype was observed many times. The chain employs TRBV3-1 and TRBJ1-2; D might be TRBD1 (5 bases). V shed 5 bases and J shed 8 bases, with 12 bases lying between them. Looked up from germline, CDR1 is LGHDT and CDR2 is YNNKEL (reference sequence). The CDR3 is 12 residues long. The CDR3 DNA follows: TGTGCCAGCAGCAGTACAGGTTCCGGCTACACCTTC. Its translation is CASSSTGSGYTF.